The subject of this entry is one TCR beta chain. No antigen is known for it. The CDR3 loop spans 15 amino acids. The ends were cut back, 6 bases at V and 1 base at J, with 10 bases in the middle. Germline CDR1 reads MNHEY; CDR2 reads SVGAGI. The data originate from a study of cytomegalovirus exposure and HLA in healthy donors. Study-wide context: In a previous analysis, approximately 110 million unique TCR beta sequences were found from 150 million to 200 million T cells.

PCR amplification relied on 60 Vbeta primers (plus 13 Jbeta primers). Sequenced by immunoSEQ multiplex PCR; TCRdb stores in-frame clones only, minus some. The sample holds some 150,000 clones, 60% to 80% seen once. General study results and limits: Later, an analysis found that common viral pathogens appeared to be linked with several of the most significant clusters. In a later analysis, a missense DCLRE1C variant was linked to TCR beta V- and J-gene trimming. Using a false discovery rate of 0.05, a later analysis showed that approximately 16,000 TCR beta sequences were associated with HLA alleles.

The clonotype originates from a male donor in good health and CMV-seronegative. The sequenced sample was PBMCs. The chain employs TRBV6-5 and TRBJ2-6, with D hard to call. The CDR3 loop is CASSLQLSGANVLTF. CDR3 nucleotides: TGTGCCAGCAGCCTACAGCTGTCTGGGGCCAACGTCCTGACTTTC.